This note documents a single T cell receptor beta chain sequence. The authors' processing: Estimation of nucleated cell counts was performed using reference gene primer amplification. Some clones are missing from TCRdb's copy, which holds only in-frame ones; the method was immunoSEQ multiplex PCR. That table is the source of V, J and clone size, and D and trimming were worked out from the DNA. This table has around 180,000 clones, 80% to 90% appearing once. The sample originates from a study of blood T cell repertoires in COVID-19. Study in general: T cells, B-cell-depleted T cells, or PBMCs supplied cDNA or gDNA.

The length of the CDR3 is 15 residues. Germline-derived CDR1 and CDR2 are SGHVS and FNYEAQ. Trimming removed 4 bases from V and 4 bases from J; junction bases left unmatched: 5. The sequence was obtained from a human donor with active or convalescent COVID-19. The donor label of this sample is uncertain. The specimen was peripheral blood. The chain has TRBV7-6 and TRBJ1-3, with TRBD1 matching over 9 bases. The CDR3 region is CASSSDRGRGNTIYF. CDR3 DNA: TGTGCCAGCAGCTCCGACAGGGGGAGAGGAAACACCATATATTTT.